Reported below is one T cell receptor (beta chain). Trimming removed 4 bases from V and 3 bases from J, with 9 bases in between. The CDR3 is 14 residues long. The germline CDR1 and CDR2 sequences are LGHNA and YSLEER. Authors' methods: Reference gene primer amplification in the assay estimated nucleated cell counts. Clones were sequenced by immunoSEQ multiplex PCR, and TCRdb holds only the in-frame ones, with some missing. V and J calls and clone size follow that table, whereas D and trimming were derived from the DNA. The sample lists 200,000 to 250,000 clones; about nine tenths were seen once. This sample stems from a study of blood T cell repertoires in COVID-19.

The clonotype was recovered from an elderly man with acute or convalescent COVID-19. The material sequenced was peripheral blood. The chain links TRBV4-3 to TRBJ2-2; weak D call: TRBD2 (6 bases). The DNA for the CDR3 is TGCGCCAGCAGCCCTGGAGGGGACACCGGGGAGCTGTTTTTT. Protein product: CASSPGGDTGELFF.